This T cell receptor beta chain was recorded in a study of T cell responses to AZD1222 COVID-19 vaccine. Repertoires were generated with immunoSEQ multiplex PCR, while TCRdb's copy carries only in-frame clones and drops some. Of around 100,000 clones listed, around 95% are singletons. As for this clone: Its antigen is unknown.

Study-wide findings and caveats: Vaccine-associated CD4 TCRs spanned spike, dominant at 160-218 and 743-854.

V dropped 6 bases and J dropped 0 bases, with 11 bases sitting between them. This CDR3 has 15 residues. CDR1 and CDR2 from the germline V gene are MNHEY and SVGAGI. The material sequenced was peripheral blood, taken on day 0 of AZD1222 vaccination. The V call is TRBV6-5, the J call TRBJ2-2; D is undetermined. The origin of this receptor is an adult in good health. As DNA, the CDR3 is TGTGCCAGCAGCCCGACCGGGTCGAACACCGGGGAGCTGTTTTTT. Translating it yields CASSPTGSNTGELFF.